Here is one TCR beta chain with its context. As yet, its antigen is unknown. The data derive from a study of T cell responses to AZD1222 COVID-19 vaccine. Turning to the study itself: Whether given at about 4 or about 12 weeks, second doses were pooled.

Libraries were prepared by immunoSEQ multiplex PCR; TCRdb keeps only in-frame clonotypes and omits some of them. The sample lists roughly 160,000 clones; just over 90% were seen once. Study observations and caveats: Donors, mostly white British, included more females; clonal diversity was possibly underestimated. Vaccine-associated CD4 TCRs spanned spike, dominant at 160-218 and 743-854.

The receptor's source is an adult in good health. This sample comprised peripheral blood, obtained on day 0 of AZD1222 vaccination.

CDR3 region: CASSAGHNTEAFF. The CDR3 DNA is TGTGCCAGCAGCGCCGGCCACAACACTGAAGCTTTCTTT. The rearrangement joins TRBV9 to TRBJ1-1; D not certain. The germline V gene has CDR1 SGDLS and CDR2 YYNGEE. This CDR3 has 13 amino acids. Between the trimmed V and J ends, which lost 3 bases and 2 bases, there was a span of 8 bases.